This T cell receptor beta chain was recorded in a study of OX40 agonist ivuxolimab in advanced cancers. Turning to the study itself: It was ivuxolimab, an agonistic anti-OX40 (CD134) antibody, that patients were treated with. The dose-escalation cohort had hepatocellular carcinoma, melanoma, renal cell or head and neck cancer. At doses from 0.01 to 10 mg/kg, patients were given intravenous ivuxolimab every 2 weeks.

General study points: On average, CD8+ T cells had more expanded clones than CD4+.

Data came from immunoSEQ multiplex PCR; TCRdb stores just in-frame clones and leaves some out. The data hold some 70,000 clones, with around 90% observed a single time. In regard to this clone: The antigen is unknown.

Trimming took 0 bases from V and 7 from J; bases not matched to a gene: 7. Germline lookup yields CDR1 MNHEY and CDR2 SVGAGI. The CDR3 has 16 residues. V and J are TRBV6-5 and TRBJ1-4, with 8 bases fitting TRBD1. This clonotype was sampled from an adult with an advanced solid tumor such as melanoma, head and neck, liver or kidney cancer. This sample comprised CD4+ or CD8+ T cells sorted from blood, obtained in a trial of the OX40 agonist ivuxolimab. DNA for the CDR3: TGTGCCAGCAGTTACTCCCCGGACAGGGCTGGTGAAAAACTGTTTTTT. This translates into CASSYSPDRAGEKLFF.